This T cell receptor (beta chain) is from a study of T cells in Graves' hyperthyroidism and ophthalmopathy. The table lists this clonotype with many counts. What it binds is unknown. Study-level findings and limits: In the blood, most expanded thyroid clonotypes above 0.001 appeared as well.

Using RNA transcripts as the source, TCR beta CDR3 regions were amplified. When the TCR CDR3 underwent first-round RT-PCR, the HTBI primer set was used. Using its own MiXCR run on the multiplex PCR reads, TCRdb lists one record per CDR3 protein. This table has a few hundred thousand distinct CDR3 sequences, 15% to 18% appearing once. The origin of this receptor is a young woman with Graves' hyperthyroidism that later progressed to Graves' ophthalmopathy. The specimen sequenced was blood.

The CDR3 spells CASSLGGGRETQYF. CDR3 sequence (DNA): TGTGCCAGCAGCTTGGGCGGGGGGCGCGAGACCCAGTACTTC. The V and J genes are TRBV5-6 and TRBJ2-5; 8 bases map to TRBD2. The J segment lost 5 bases and the V segment lost 0 bases, leaving 3 bases of the junction unmatched. The CDR3 is 14 amino acids. Germline CDR1 reads SGHDT; CDR2 reads YYEEEE.